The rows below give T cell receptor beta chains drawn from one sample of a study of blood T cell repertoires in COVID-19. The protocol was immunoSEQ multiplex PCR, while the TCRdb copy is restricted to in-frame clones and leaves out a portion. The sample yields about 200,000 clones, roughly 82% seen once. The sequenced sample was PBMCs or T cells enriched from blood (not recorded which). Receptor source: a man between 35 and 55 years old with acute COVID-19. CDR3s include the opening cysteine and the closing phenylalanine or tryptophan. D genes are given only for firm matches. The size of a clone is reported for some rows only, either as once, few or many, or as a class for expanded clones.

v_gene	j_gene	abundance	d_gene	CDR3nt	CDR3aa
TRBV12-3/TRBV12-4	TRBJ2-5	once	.	TGTGCCAGCAGTCCGAGCGGAGAGACCCAGTACTTC	CASSPSGETQYF
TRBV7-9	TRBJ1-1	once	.	TGTGCCAGCAGCTTAGCCCCGGCGGGGGTGGCTTTCTTT	CASSLAPAGVAFF
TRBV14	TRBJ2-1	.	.	TGTGCCAGCAGCCAAGCGAGGAACAATGAGCAGTTCTTC	CASSQARNNEQFF
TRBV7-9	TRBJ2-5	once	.	TGTGCCAGCAGCTTTTGGTCAGGGAACCAAGAGACCCAGTACTTC	CASSFWSGNQETQYF
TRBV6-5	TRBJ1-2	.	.	TGTGCCAACAATGTCAATGGTGGCTACACCTTC	CANNVNGGYTF
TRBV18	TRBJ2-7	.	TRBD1	TGTGCCAGCTCACACACCGGGACAGACTCCTACGAGCAGTACTTC	CASSHTGTDSYEQYF
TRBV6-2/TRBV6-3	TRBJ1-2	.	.	TGTGCCAGCAGCCCCGCCCCTCACCGGGAAGGCTACACCTTC	CASSPAPHREGYTF
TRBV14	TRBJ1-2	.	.	TGTGCCAGCAGCTCGAGGGTTGGGGTTATCTATGGCTACACCTTC	CASSSRVGVIYGYTF
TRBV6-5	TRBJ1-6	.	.	TGTGCCAGCAGTTTAGCCGAGCCGCGAAATTCACCCCTCCACTTT	CASSLAEPRNSPLHF
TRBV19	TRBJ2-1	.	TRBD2	TGTGCCAGTAGTCGACAGACTAGCGGAGGGAGGAATGAGCAGTTCTTC	CASSRQTSGGRNEQFF
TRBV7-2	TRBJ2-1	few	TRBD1	TGTGCCAGCAGCTTGGGACAGGGGGCTTACAATGAGCAGTTCTTC	CASSLGQGAYNEQFF
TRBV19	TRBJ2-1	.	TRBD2	TGTGCCAGTAGTCTAGCGGGAGGCACCGTTTACAATGAGCAGTTCTTC	CASSLAGGTVYNEQFF
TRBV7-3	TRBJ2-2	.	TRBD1	TGTGCCAGCAGGACAGGGGGGAACACCGGGGAGCTGTTTTTT	CASRTGGNTGELFF
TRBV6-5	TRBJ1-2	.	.	TGTGCCAGCAGTTACTCAGGGGTGTATGGCTACACCTTC	CASSYSGVYGYTF
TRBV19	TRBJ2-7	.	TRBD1	TGTGCCAGTAGTATAGAAGAGACAGGGTCTTACGAGCAGTACTTC	CASSIEETGSYEQYF
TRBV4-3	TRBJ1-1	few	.	TGCGCCAGCAGCCAGAGGAGGGCCCACCAAAACACTGAAGCTTTCTTT	CASSQRRAHQNTEAFF
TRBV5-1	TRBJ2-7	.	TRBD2	TGCGCCAGCATCCTGGGACTAGCGGGAGCTTCCCCGCTTTGTTACGAGCAGTACTTC	CASILGLAGASPLCYEQYF
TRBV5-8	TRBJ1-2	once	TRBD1	TGTGCCAGCAGTCCCGGGACAGGGGCCTTACCCTATGGCTACACCTTC	CASSPGTGALPYGYTF
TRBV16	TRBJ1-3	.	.	TGTGCCAGCAGCCAATCAACGGGGATGGGAAACACCATATATTTT	CASSQSTGMGNTIYF
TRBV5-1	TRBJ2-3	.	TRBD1	TGCGCCAGCAGCTTCGCACAGGGGGCAGATACGCAGTATTTT	CASSFAQGADTQYF
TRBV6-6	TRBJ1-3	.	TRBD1	TGTGCCAGCAACAGGGGGTCAGGAAACACCATATATTTT	CASNRGSGNTIYF
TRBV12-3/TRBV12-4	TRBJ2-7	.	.	TGTGCCAGCAGAGACCAGGGCTACGAGCAGTACTTC	CASRDQGYEQYF
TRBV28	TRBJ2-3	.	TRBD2	TGTGCCAGCAGGGACGGGACTAGCGGAGATACGCAGTATTTT	CASRDGTSGDTQYF
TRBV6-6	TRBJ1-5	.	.	TGTGCCAGCAGTTACAGCGTGAATCAGCCCCAGCATTTT	CASSYSVNQPQHF
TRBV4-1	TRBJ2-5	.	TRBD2	TGCGCCAGCAGCCACGCTAGCGGCCAAGAGACCCAGTACTTC	CASSHASGQETQYF
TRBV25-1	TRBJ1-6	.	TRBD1	TGTGCCAGCAGCCAAACCGGGACAGGGGGCGGACCCCTCCACTTT	CASSQTGTGGGPLHF
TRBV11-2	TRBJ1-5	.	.	TGTGCCAGCAGCCCACCGGGAGAACAGCCCCAGCATTTT	CASSPPGEQPQHF
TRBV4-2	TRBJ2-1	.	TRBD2	TGTGCCAGCAGCCAAGTAGGACTAGCGGACTACAATGAGCAGTTCTTC	CASSQVGLADYNEQFF
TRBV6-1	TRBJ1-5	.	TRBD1	TGTGCCAGCAGCACGACAGGGGGTCAGCCCCAGCATTTT	CASSTTGGQPQHF
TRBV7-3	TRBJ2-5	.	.	TGTGCCAGCAGCCGTACAGGGCGCGAGACCCAGTACTTC	CASSRTGRETQYF
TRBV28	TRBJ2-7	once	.	TGTGCCAGCAGTCCCCACACCTACGAGCAGTACTTC	CASSPHTYEQYF
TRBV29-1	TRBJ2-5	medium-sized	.	TGCAGCGTTGAATCCAGGGGAGCAGACCAAGAGACCCAGTACTTC	CSVESRGADQETQYF
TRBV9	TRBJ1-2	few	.	TGTGCCAGCAGCCCGGGGATGTATGGCTACACCTTC	CASSPGMYGYTF
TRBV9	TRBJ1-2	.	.	TGTGCCAGCAGCCCCGAAAGGGGGACCCACAACTATGGCTACACCTTC	CASSPERGTHNYGYTF
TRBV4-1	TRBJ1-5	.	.	TGCGCCAGCAGCCAAGGGACAGCCTTTTTAAATCAGCCCCAGCATTTT	CASSQGTAFLNQPQHF
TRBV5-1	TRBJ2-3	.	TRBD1	TGCGCCAGCAAGGGACAGACCACAGATACGCAGTATTTT	CASKGQTTDTQYF
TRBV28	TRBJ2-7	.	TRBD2	TGTGCCAGCACTCCTTGGGAGGGTGGGAAAGGCGAGCAGTACTTC	CASTPWEGGKGEQYF
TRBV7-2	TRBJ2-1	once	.	TGTGCCAGCAGCTTAGTCTTCGGGGGAATGGATGAGCAGTTCTTC	CASSLVFGGMDEQFF
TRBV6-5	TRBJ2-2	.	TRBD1	TGTGCCAGCAGGACCGGGACAGGGGGCACCGGGGAGCTGTTTTTT	CASRTGTGGTGELFF
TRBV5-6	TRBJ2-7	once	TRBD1	TGTGCCAGCAGCTCCGGGACAGATTACGAGCAGTACTTC	CASSSGTDYEQYF
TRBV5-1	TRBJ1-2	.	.	TGCGCCAGCAGCGCGGATTCCTATGGCTACACCTTC	CASSADSYGYTF
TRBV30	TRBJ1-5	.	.	TGTGCCTGGAGTGTGGCGTCAGGAACCCAGCATTTT	CAWSVASGTQHF
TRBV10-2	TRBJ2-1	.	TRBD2	TGCGCCAGCAGGCCAGCGGGAGCCTACAATGAGCAGTTCTTC	CASRPAGAYNEQFF
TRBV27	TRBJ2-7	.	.	TGTGCCAGCAGTTCTATATCGCGGGGCGCGGGCGAGCAGTACTTC	CASSSISRGAGEQYF
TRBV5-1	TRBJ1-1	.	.	TGCGCCAGCAGCAACCCCAGGAGGGGTTATGGGAACACTGAAGCTTTCTTT	CASSNPRRGYGNTEAFF
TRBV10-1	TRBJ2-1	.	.	TGCGCCAGTACTGAGGAGGCCTACAATGAGCAGTTCTTC	CASTEEAYNEQFF
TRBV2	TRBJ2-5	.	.	TGTGCCAGCACCTCTGGAGTCCTAGAGACCCAGTACTTC	CASTSGVLETQYF
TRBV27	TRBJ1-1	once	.	TGTGCCAGTACGGGGAATACTGAAGCTTTCTTT	CASTGNTEAFF
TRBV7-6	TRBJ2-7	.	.	TGTGCCAGCAGCTTCGGTACAGGGTACGAGCAGTACTTC	CASSFGTGYEQYF
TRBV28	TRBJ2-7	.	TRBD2	TGTGCCAGCAGTCGACTAGCGGGAGTAGGGAACGAGCAGTACTTC	CASSRLAGVGNEQYF
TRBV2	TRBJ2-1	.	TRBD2	TGTGCCAGCAGTGAGAATAGCGGGATCGGTGAGCAGTTCTTC	CASSENSGIGEQFF
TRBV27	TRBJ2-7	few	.	TGTGCCAGCAGACCCCAGGGTGTGTACGAGCAGTACTTC	CASRPQGVYEQYF